A single sample is the source of the 11 T cell receptor beta chains below, sequenced in a study of PD-1 blockade in classical Hodgkin lymphoma. The assay was immunoSEQ multiplex PCR, and TCRdb's table has in-frame clones only and misses some. The repertoire holds under 20,000 clones, 70% seen once, with approximately 2.7% in the top ten. The sample's time point: cycle 4 day 1 (C4D1), after six to seven weeks of nivolumab. All patients relapsed after autologous stem cell transplantation, and brentuximab vedotin exposure varied. Using magnetic negative selection, the CD4+ T cells were separated out of thawed PBMCs. The specimen comprised CD4+ T cells from blood, sampled before the fourth cycle of nivolumab. These receptors were collected from a human donor with classical Hodgkin lymphoma.

This clone was seen a handful of times. CDR3 residues: CAITGTGTGGEQYF. CDR3 sequence (DNA): TGTGCCATCACCGGGACAGGGACAGGGGGCGAGCAGTACTTC. The chain joins TRBV10-3 to TRBJ2-7, with TRBD1 identical over 11 bases. The trim removed 7 bases at V and 6 bases at J, leaving 8 bases unmatched. CDR3 size: 14 residues. Germline CDR1 ENHRY, CDR2 SYGVKD.

The V and J genes are TRBV4-2 and TRBJ2-2; D is unclear. The CDR3 runs 14 residues. Germline V gene sequence: CDR1 LGHNA, CDR2 YNFKEQ. Trimming pared 1 base from V and 8 bases from J, leaving 11 bases between. CDR3 nucleotide sequence: TGTGCCAGCAGCCAAGCGGCAAGGGTTGGGGAGCTGTTTTTT. Its translation: CASSQAARVGELFF.

This clone has more than one count but fewer than ten. V and J are TRBV4-1 and TRBJ1-3; D possibly corresponds to TRBD1 (6 bases). Germline CDR1 is MGHRA and CDR2 is YSYEKL. This CDR3 is built from 13 residues. V lost 3 bases, J lost 3 bases, and 6 bases lay in between. This chain's CDR3 is CASSQDSGNTIYF. Written as DNA, the CDR3 is TGCGCCAGCAGCCAGGACAGTGGAAACACCATATATTTT.

V is TRBV28 and J is TRBJ1-5; D may be TRBD1 (6 bases). Trimming stripped 10 bases from V and 3 bases from J, with 10 bases between. Germline assignment: CDR1 MDHEN and CDR2 SYDVKM. The CDR3 is made up of 12 amino acids. DNA of the CDR3: TGTGCCACCTACAGGGTCAATCAGCCCCAGCATTTT. Translation gives CATYRVNQPQHF.

A remark on this clone: Other DNA sequences within the sample encode an identical CDR3. The rearrangement uses TRBV10-3 and TRBJ1-2; unclear D gene. The V end lost 0 bases, the J end lost 3 bases, and 11 bases lay between the germline ends. Germline CDR1 ENHRY, CDR2 SYGVKD. This CDR3 spans 15 amino acids. The CDR3 spells CAISESFRGDYGYTF. CDR3 DNA: TGTGCCATCAGTGAGTCGTTCAGAGGTGACTATGGCTACACCTTC.

The chain links TRBV15 to TRBJ2-7, with D possibly being TRBD1 (6 bases). Trimming cost V 3 bases and J 4 bases, with 22 bases left between them. The V gene's germline CDR1 is LNHNV and CDR2 YYDKDF (reference sequence). CDR3 length: 17 amino acids. The CDR3 loop is CATSSRRQVSRIYEQYF. As DNA, the CDR3 is TGTGCCACCAGCAGCCGGCGACAGGTCTCAAGGATATACGAGCAGTACTTC. The whole variable domain, remainder taken from reference TRBV15 and TRBJ2-7, is DAMVIQNPRYQVTQFGKPVTLSCSQTLNHNVMYWYQQKSSQAPKLLFHYYDKDFNNEADTPDNFQSRRPNTSFCFLDIRSPGLGDTAMYLCATSSRRQVSRIYEQYFGPGTRLTVT.

The chain couples TRBV18 to TRBJ2-1; 13 bases fit TRBD2. Germline values: CDR1 KGHSH, CDR2 LQKENI. The CDR3 contains 15 residues. V was clipped by 2 bases and J by 13 bases; unmatched bases: 8. CDR3 in DNA: TGTGCCAGCTCACCAGGACTAGCGGGGGCGTTCTCTCAGTTCTTC. Its protein product is CASSPGLAGAFSQFF. The full variable domain, with the rest looked up from reference TRBV18 and TRBJ2-1, is NAGVMQNPRHLVRRRGQEARLRCSPMKGHSHVYWYRQLPEEGLKFMVYLQKENIIDESGMPKERFSAEFPKEGPSILRIQQVVRGDSAAYFCASSPGLAGAFSQFFGPGTRLTVL.

J is TRBJ1-1 and V is TRBV18; TRBD1 matches at 7 bases. CDR1 KGHSH and CDR2 LQKENI come from the germline V gene. V trimming: 2 bases; J trimming: 2 bases; junction bases outside the gene matches: 5. The length of the CDR3 is 15 residues. CDR3 sequence reads: CASSPRGQLNTEAFF. The CDR3 region has the DNA TGTGCCAGCTCACCAAGGGGACAGCTAAACACTGAAGCTTTCTTT.

This chain links TRBV7-2 with TRBJ1-1, with 7 bases aligning to TRBD1. V shed 2 bases, J shed 1 base, and the junction held 1 base outside the gene matches. Germline V gene lookup returns CDR1 SGHTA and CDR2 FQGNSA. The CDR3 is 14 residues long. CDR3 nucleotide sequence: TGTGCCAGCAGCTTAAGGGACAGGAACACTGAAGCTTTCTTT. Protein product: CASSLRDRNTEAFF.

This sequence joins TRBV6-6 and TRBJ2-3, with D possibly matching TRBD1 (5 bases). CDR3 length: 13 residues. In germline, CDR1 is MNHNY, CDR2 SVGAGI (reference sequence). Deletions cut 2 bases from V and 7 bases from J, with 10 bases between. The CDR3 region has the DNA TGTGCCAGCAGTTACCAGACAGCAAATACGCAGTATTTT. Protein sequence: CASSYQTANTQYF.

The gene calls are TRBV20-1 and TRBJ2-5; D not resolved. This CDR3 region has 9 residues. Trimming took 3 bases from V and 9 from J, leaving 5 bases between them. CDR1 DFQATT and CDR2 SNEGSKA come from the germline V gene (reference sequence). The DNA for the CDR3 is TGCAGTGCTAGCGCGGCCCAGTACTTC. It is translated as CSASAAQYF.